This T cell receptor (beta chain) was sequenced during a study of blood T cell repertoires in COVID-19. V lost 7 bases to trimming and J lost 14 bases, with 21 bases between them. CDR3 size: 13 residues. Per germline, CDR1 LNHNV and CDR2 YYDKDF (reference sequence). Produced via immunoSEQ multiplex PCR; TCRdb's table is partial and in-frame only. The table has under 250,000 clones, about nine tenths seen once; the top ten hold around 6.9%. The receptor was derived from a man aged 55 to 70 who had recovered from COVID-19. The chain joins TRBV15 to TRBJ2-1; D may be TRBD2 (5 bases). The material sequenced was peripheral blood. CDR3 nucleotide sequence: TGTGCCACCATCCATAGGACTCCACGATTGAAGTTCTTC. This codes for CATIHRTPRLKFF. Based on the CDR3 plus reference TRBV15 and TRBJ2-1, the full variable domain is DAMVIQNPRYQVTQFGKPVTLSCSQTLNHNVMYWYQQKSSQAPKLLFHYYDKDFNNEADTPDNFQSRRPNTSFCFLDIRSPGLGDTAMYLCATIHRTPRLKFFGPGTRLTVL.